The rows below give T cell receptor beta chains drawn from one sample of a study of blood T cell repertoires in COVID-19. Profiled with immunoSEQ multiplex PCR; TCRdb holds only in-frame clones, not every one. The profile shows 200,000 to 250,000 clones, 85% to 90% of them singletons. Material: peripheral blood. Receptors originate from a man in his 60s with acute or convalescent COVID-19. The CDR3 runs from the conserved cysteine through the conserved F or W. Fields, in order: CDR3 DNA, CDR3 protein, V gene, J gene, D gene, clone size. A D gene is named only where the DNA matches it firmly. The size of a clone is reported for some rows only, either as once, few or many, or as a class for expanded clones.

CDR3 DNA: TGTGCCAGCAGTTATCGCGGTTCCGGTGAGCAGTTCTTC
CDR3 protein: CASSYRGSGEQFF
V gene: TRBV6-5
J gene: TRBJ2-1
D gene: NA
clone size: NA

CDR3 DNA: TGCGCCAGCAGCCAAGGCTTGAGGGTCGGGGGCTACACCTTC
CDR3 protein: CASSQGLRVGGYTF
V gene: TRBV4-3
J gene: TRBJ1-2
D gene: NA
clone size: NA

CDR3 DNA: TGTGCCAGCAGCTTCCTTCCCCGGACTAGCGGGAGGGCCCTAAACGAGCAGTACTTC
CDR3 protein: CASSFLPRTSGRALNEQYF
V gene: TRBV5-4
J gene: TRBJ2-7
D gene: TRBD2
clone size: NA

CDR3 DNA: TGTGCCATCGGACAAGAGGGGGCAGCGGGGGGCTCCTACAATGAGCAGTTCTTC
CDR3 protein: CAIGQEGAAGGSYNEQFF
V gene: TRBV28
J gene: TRBJ2-1
D gene: TRBD2
clone size: NA

CDR3 DNA: TGTGCCAGCAGCTCCCGGGAGGTAGCGGATAGCTCCTACGAGCAGTACTTC
CDR3 protein: CASSSREVADSSYEQYF
V gene: TRBV11-3
J gene: TRBJ2-7
D gene: TRBD2
clone size: NA

CDR3 DNA: TGCGCCAGCAGCTATCAGGCTGCAGGGGAGACCCAGTACTTC
CDR3 protein: CASSYQAAGETQYF
V gene: TRBV5-1
J gene: TRBJ2-5
D gene: NA
clone size: NA

CDR3 DNA: TGTGCCACCAGCGCGGACAGTCAGCTAAATGGCTACACCTTC
CDR3 protein: CATSADSQLNGYTF
V gene: TRBV15
J gene: TRBJ1-2
D gene: NA
clone size: NA

CDR3 DNA: TGTGCCAGCAGCCCTACAGTGAACACTGAAGCTTTCTTT
CDR3 protein: CASSPTVNTEAFF
V gene: TRBV12-3/TRBV12-4
J gene: TRBJ1-1
D gene: NA
clone size: NA

CDR3 DNA: TGCAGCGTTGAAGGCGACAGAACTACAGATACGCAGTATTTT
CDR3 protein: CSVEGDRTTDTQYF
V gene: TRBV29-1
J gene: TRBJ2-3
D gene: NA
clone size: NA

CDR3 DNA: TGTGCCACCAGTGATTCCCTAGATCGTAGGACAGATACGCAGTATTTT
CDR3 protein: CATSDSLDRRTDTQYF
V gene: TRBV24-1
J gene: TRBJ2-3
D gene: NA
clone size: NA

CDR3 DNA: TGTGCCACCAGCAGAGGTACCGGGACACAGACAGGCAGCTACACCTTC
CDR3 protein: CATSRGTGTQTGSYTF
V gene: TRBV15
J gene: TRBJ1-2
D gene: NA
clone size: NA

CDR3 DNA: TGTGCCTGGACCCCTCGAATCCTAAACACCGGGGAGCTGTTTTTT
CDR3 protein: CAWTPRILNTGELFF
V gene: TRBV30
J gene: TRBJ2-2
D gene: NA
clone size: NA

CDR3 DNA: TGTGCCAGCAGTTTATGGGACAGGGACACTGAAGCTTTCTTT
CDR3 protein: CASSLWDRDTEAFF
V gene: TRBV28
J gene: TRBJ1-1
D gene: TRBD1
clone size: NA

CDR3 DNA: TGTGCCAGCAGTTTTCGGGGGGGTGACTATGGCTACACCTTC
CDR3 protein: CASSFRGGDYGYTF
V gene: TRBV7-2
J gene: TRBJ1-2
D gene: NA
clone size: NA

CDR3 DNA: TGTGCCAGCAGCTTCCCGACGGGGGGTAGGAACACTGAAGCTTTCTTT
CDR3 protein: CASSFPTGGRNTEAFF
V gene: TRBV7-9
J gene: TRBJ1-1
D gene: NA
clone size: NA

CDR3 DNA: TGTGCCTGGAGTGTACTGCGGCAGGGTTTTGAGACCCAGTACTTC
CDR3 protein: CAWSVLRQGFETQYF
V gene: TRBV30
J gene: TRBJ2-5
D gene: NA
clone size: NA

CDR3 DNA: TGTGCCAGCAGCCTCCGGGGGGACCGATACAATGAGCAGTTCTTC
CDR3 protein: CASSLRGDRYNEQFF
V gene: TRBV7-6
J gene: TRBJ2-1
D gene: TRBD2
clone size: NA

CDR3 DNA: TGTGCCAGCAGCTCGGGCCCGGGACAGATCTATGGCTACACCTTC
CDR3 protein: CASSSGPGQIYGYTF
V gene: TRBV7-3
J gene: TRBJ1-2
D gene: TRBD1
clone size: NA

CDR3 DNA: TGTGCCAGCTCACTCGACAGGGAGGAGCAGTATTTT
CDR3 protein: CASSLDREEQYF
V gene: TRBV18
J gene: TRBJ2-3
D gene: NA
clone size: NA

CDR3 DNA: TGTGCCAGCAGTCCAAGACGACTAGTTAACACCGGGGAGCTGTTTTTT
CDR3 protein: CASSPRRLVNTGELFF
V gene: TRBV27
J gene: TRBJ2-2
D gene: NA
clone size: NA

CDR3 DNA: TGTGCCAGCAGCGTAGCTCACAGCTCCCCCTACGAGCAGTACTTC
CDR3 protein: CASSVAHSSPYEQYF
V gene: TRBV9
J gene: TRBJ2-7
D gene: NA
clone size: NA

CDR3 DNA: TGTGCCAGCAGTGTCCTGGGCGGGGGTGCTGGAAACACCATATATTTT
CDR3 protein: CASSVLGGGAGNTIYF
V gene: TRBV28
J gene: TRBJ1-3
D gene: NA
clone size: NA

CDR3 DNA: TGCGCCAGCAGCTTGGTCCAGGGGGAGAGCGGGGAGCTGTTTTTT
CDR3 protein: CASSLVQGESGELFF
V gene: TRBV5-1
J gene: TRBJ2-2
D gene: TRBD1
clone size: NA

CDR3 DNA: TGTGCCAGCACCAGGACAGGGGGAGTTGATGGCTACACCTTC
CDR3 protein: CASTRTGGVDGYTF
V gene: TRBV9
J gene: TRBJ1-2
D gene: TRBD1
clone size: NA

CDR3 DNA: TGTGCCACCAGTGATTTTGGCAGTCCCACCGGGGAGCTGTTTTTT
CDR3 protein: CATSDFGSPTGELFF
V gene: TRBV24-1
J gene: TRBJ2-2
D gene: NA
clone size: NA

CDR3 DNA: TGTGCCAGCAGTTTCCCGGGGGGGTTTGGGAGCAATCAGCCCCAGCATTTT
CDR3 protein: CASSFPGGFGSNQPQHF
V gene: TRBV28
J gene: TRBJ1-5
D gene: NA
clone size: NA

CDR3 DNA: TGTGCCAGTAGGTCCCTGAGGTGGCAGTTCTTC
CDR3 protein: CASRSLRWQFF
V gene: TRBV19
J gene: TRBJ2-1
D gene: NA
clone size: once

CDR3 DNA: TGTGCCAGCAGCTTTAACTGGCGGGAGCAGTTCTTC
CDR3 protein: CASSFNWREQFF
V gene: TRBV5-4
J gene: TRBJ2-1
D gene: NA
clone size: NA

CDR3 DNA: TGTGCCAGCAGTGGGGGGCGAGCGGGACTAGCGGGAGCGGATGAGCAGTTCTTC
CDR3 protein: CASSGGRAGLAGADEQFF
V gene: TRBV2
J gene: TRBJ2-1
D gene: TRBD2
clone size: NA

CDR3 DNA: TGTGCCAGCAGCTCCGGGACAGCTGCATATAGCAATCAGCCCCAGCATTTT
CDR3 protein: CASSSGTAAYSNQPQHF
V gene: TRBV5-6
J gene: TRBJ1-5
D gene: TRBD1
clone size: few

CDR3 DNA: TGCGCCAGCAGCTTGGGCGGGATCTCCTACAATGAGCAGTTCTTC
CDR3 protein: CASSLGGISYNEQFF
V gene: TRBV5-1
J gene: TRBJ2-1
D gene: NA
clone size: NA

CDR3 DNA: TGTGCCATCAGCGGGGGGGCGTCCGATCAGCCCCAGCATTTT
CDR3 protein: CAISGGASDQPQHF
V gene: TRBV10-3
J gene: TRBJ1-5
D gene: NA
clone size: NA

CDR3 DNA: TGTGCCAGCAGTTTAGGCCGTCGCTGGTCATGGCAGCCCCAGCATTTT
CDR3 protein: CASSLGRRWSWQPQHF
V gene: TRBV28
J gene: TRBJ1-5
D gene: NA
clone size: NA

CDR3 DNA: TGTGCCAGCAGCTTACCGGGCACAGATACGCAGTATTTT
CDR3 protein: CASSLPGTDTQYF
V gene: TRBV7-3
J gene: TRBJ2-3
D gene: NA
clone size: NA

CDR3 DNA: TGTGCCAGTAGTAGAGCACTGACCTACGAGCAGTACTTC
CDR3 protein: CASSRALTYEQYF
V gene: TRBV19
J gene: TRBJ2-7
D gene: NA
clone size: NA

CDR3 DNA: TGTGCCAGCTCATCTTTTTGGACAGACTCTAACACTGAAGCTTTCTTT
CDR3 protein: CASSSFWTDSNTEAFF
V gene: TRBV18
J gene: TRBJ1-1
D gene: NA
clone size: NA

CDR3 DNA: TGTGCCAGCAGCCCCCCCGGGAGCACTGAAGCTTTCTTT
CDR3 protein: CASSPPGSTEAFF
V gene: TRBV7-9
J gene: TRBJ1-1
D gene: NA
clone size: once

CDR3 DNA: TGTGCCAGCAGCTTACGTGGCGGGCCAAGCATTATGCAAGAGACCCAGTACTTC
CDR3 protein: CASSLRGGPSIMQETQYF
V gene: TRBV7-2
J gene: TRBJ2-5
D gene: NA
clone size: NA